This note documents a single T cell receptor beta chain sequence. What it binds is not known. Sequencing used cDNA as its template, made by extracting RNA and reverse transcribing it. TCRdb keeps only in-frame clones here, not all; method: immunoSEQ multiplex PCR. The table shows about 180,000 clones, with approximately 62% occurring only once. V gave up 4 bases and J gave up 4 bases, with 13 bases separating them. The CDR3 runs 15 residues. The germline gives CDR1 LGHNA, CDR2 YSLEER. The data belong to a study of CD8+ T cells in alopecia areata. In the study overall: Twice daily, treated patients received 5 to 10 mg of oral tofacitinib. Study conclusions and caveats: Scalp specimens additionally yield sequences from normal skin's resident alphabeta T cells. Possibly because of HLA-related factors, TCR sharing was less clear across patients than in mice. Clonality in lesional scalp, especially alopecia totalis/universalis, exceeded that of normal scalp.

J is TRBJ2-2 and V is TRBV4-3; a possible D gene is TRBD1 (6 bases). The clonotype comes from a human donor with alopecia areata. The input for sequencing was CD4+ T cells sorted from blood, taken at week 0. In DNA form, the CDR3 reads TGCGCCAGCAGCCGAGGCGCAGGGGTCACCGGGGAGCTGTTTTTT. Translated: CASSRGAGVTGELFF.